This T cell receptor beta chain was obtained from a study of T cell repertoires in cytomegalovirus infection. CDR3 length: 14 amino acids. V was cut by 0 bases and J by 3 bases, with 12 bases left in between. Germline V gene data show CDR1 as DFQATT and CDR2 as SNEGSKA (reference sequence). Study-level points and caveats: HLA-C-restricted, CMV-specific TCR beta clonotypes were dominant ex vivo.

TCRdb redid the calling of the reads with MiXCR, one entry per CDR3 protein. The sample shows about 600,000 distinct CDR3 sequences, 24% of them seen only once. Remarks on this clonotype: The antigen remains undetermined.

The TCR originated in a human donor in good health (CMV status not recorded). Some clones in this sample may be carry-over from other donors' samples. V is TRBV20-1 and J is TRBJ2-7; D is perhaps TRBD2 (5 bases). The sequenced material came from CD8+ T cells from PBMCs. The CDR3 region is CSARDLDAGYEQYF. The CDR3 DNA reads TGCAGTGCTAGAGATCTGGATGCGGGCTACGAGCAGTACTTC.